Each of the 5 T cell receptor beta chains below was sequenced from the same sample in a study of blood T cell repertoires in COVID-19. Sequenced by immunoSEQ multiplex PCR; TCRdb stores in-frame clones only, minus some. The table shows about 200,000 clones, with nearly 90% occurring only once. Input material: peripheral blood. These receptors were taken from a man aged 55-75 years with active or convalescent COVID-19.

On this clone: Sequence at one end of the junction differs from germline and may be a read error. The rearrangement joins TRBV2 to TRBJ1-4; weak D call: TRBD1 (5 bases). This CDR3 has 14 residues. CDR1 is SNHLY, CDR2 FYNNEI, per germline. CDR3 DNA: TGTGCAAGCAAGCGGGGACTGAGCCAGGAAAAACTGTTTTTT. The encoded protein is CASKRGLSQEKLFF.

The chain uses TRBV5-6 and TRBJ2-5, with 9 nucleotides matching TRBD1. CDR1 and CDR2 (germline): SGHDT, YYEEEE. The CDR3 has 14 residues. J gave up 3 bases and V 4 bases, and 4 bases lay outside the gene matches. CDR3 in amino acids: CASSARTGEETQYF. The CDR3 region has the DNA TGTGCCAGCAGCGCCCGGACAGGGGAAGAGACCCAGTACTTC.

This chain uses TRBV7-9 with TRBJ1-6; TRBD1 matches at 7 bases. The CDR3 consists of 15 residues. From germline, CDR1 is SEHNR and CDR2 FQNEAQ (reference sequence). V lost 5 bases, J lost 7 bases, and 8 bases stayed unmatched. Here the CDR3 DNA reads TGTGCCAGCAGCCCGGTGGGGACAGAAAATTCACCCCTCCACTTT. This translates into CASSPVGTENSPLHF.

The V gene is TRBV28, the J gene TRBJ2-3; perhaps TRBD2 as D (5 bases). V was pared by 6 bases and J by 0 bases, with 13 bases between. Germline CDR1 MDHEN, CDR2 SYDVKM. This CDR3 region has 15 residues. The CDR3 protein is CASSPYRTSTDTQYF. The CDR3 nucleotides read TGTGCCAGCAGCCCGTACCGGACTAGCACAGATACGCAGTATTTT.

The V call is TRBV6-4, the J call TRBJ2-1; 11 bases align to TRBD2. Germline V gene sequence: CDR1 MRHNA, CDR2 SNTAGT. Trimming at V came to 10 bases and at J to 4 bases, leaving 12 bases not matched to a gene. This CDR3 comprises 16 residues. In DNA form, the CDR3 reads TGTGCCAAGGAGGCGGTAGCGGGGGGGCCTTACAATGAGCAGTTCTTC. Translating it yields CAKEAVAGGPYNEQFF.